These 30 T cell receptor beta chains were sequenced from one sample in a study of beta chain features in type 1 diabetes. Isolated RNA was reverse transcribed in full, so expressed TCRB transcripts were sequenced. TCRdb keeps only in-frame clones here, not all; method: immunoSEQ multiplex PCR. This sample has 850,000 to 900,000 clones, with 15% to 20% found just once. The sequenced material came from naive CD4+ T cells from blood. These receptors all come from a woman under 30 in good health.

This chain links TRBV7-9 with TRBJ2-3; D unresolved. Germline-derived CDR1 and CDR2 are SEHNR and FQNEAQ (reference sequence). Trimming cost V 2 bases and J 1 base, with 7 bases left between them. CDR3 size: 14 residues. This CDR3 is CASSLRWGTDTQYF. The CDR3 region has the DNA TGTGCCAGCAGCTTAAGATGGGGCACAGATACGCAGTATTTT.

This chain's CDR3 is CASSYGSPEVGHEQYF. CDR3 in DNA: TGTGCCAGCAGTTACGGCAGTCCGGAGGTAGGCCACGAGCAGTACTTC. This chain joins TRBV6-5 and TRBJ2-7, with a tentative D call TRBD2 (5 bases). With 2 bases removed from V and 5 bases from J, the gap between germline ends came to 19 bases. Germline CDR1 is MNHEY and CDR2 is SVGAGI. The CDR3 has 16 residues.

This clone was seen only a few times. V usage is TRBV28 and J usage is TRBJ2-7; TRBD2 might be the D (6 bases). This CDR3 contains 14 residues. Germline-derived CDR1 and CDR2 are MDHEN and SYDVKM. Trimming took 8 bases from V and 3 from J, leaving 17 bases between them. DNA for the CDR3: TGTGCCAGCGCAATTGGGCTAGCGCACTACGAGCAGTACTTC. The encoded protein is CASAIGLAHYEQYF.

In this sample, this clone turned up a few times. This chain connects TRBV7-9 to TRBJ2-5, with D hard to call. The CDR3 runs to 13 residues. Germline V CDR1 and CDR2: SEHNR, FQNEAQ (reference sequence). Trimming removed 3 bases at V and 3 bases at J, with 8 bases between. In DNA, the CDR3 is TGTGCCAGCAGCTTTATCCCTAAAGAGACCCAGTACTTC. This encodes CASSFIPKETQYF.

Of note for this clone: The same CDR3 can be traced to other DNA sequences in this sample. The J gene is TRBJ2-7, the V gene TRBV28; no reliable D call. Per germline, CDR1 MDHEN and CDR2 SYDVKM. V was trimmed by 6 bases and J by 0 bases, leaving 3 bases between them. The CDR3 contains 11 residues. The CDR3 region is CASRGSYEQYF. The CDR3 nucleotides read TGTGCCAGCAGGGGCTCCTACGAGCAGTACTTC.

The rearrangement joins TRBV20-1 to TRBJ1-5; the D is unclear. Deletions cut 4 bases from V and 11 bases from J, with 12 bases between. The CDR3 contains 11 residues. Germline CDR1 is DFQATT and CDR2 is SNEGSKA (reference sequence). The CDR3 loop is CSAIGGESQHF. The CDR3 nucleotides read TGCAGTGCTATAGGAGGTGAGTCCCAGCATTTT.

The table lists this clone with a few counts. This chain's CDR3 is CASSLTRNYGYTF. CDR3 DNA: TGTGCCAGCAGCCTGACACGAAACTATGGCTACACCTTC. The chain combines TRBV6-5 with TRBJ1-2; D call uncertain. V lost 6 bases, J lost 2 bases, and 10 bases lay in between. The CDR3 contains 13 residues. Germline CDR1 reads MNHEY; CDR2 reads SVGAGI.

This clone has more than one count but fewer than ten. V gene TRBV2 combines with J gene TRBJ1-2, with D possibly TRBD1 on 5 matching bases. V gave up 2 bases and J gave up 7 bases, with 11 bases separating them. CDR3 length equals 13 residues. Germline CDR1 reads SNHLY; CDR2 reads FYNNEI. CDR3 residues: CASSESGGGGYTF. CDR3 DNA sequence: TGTGCCAGCAGTGAATCTGGGGGTGGTGGCTACACCTTC. Filled out from reference TRBV2 and TRBJ1-2, the complete variable domain reads EPEVTQTPSHQVTQMGQEVILRCVPISNHLYFYWYRQILGQKVEFLVSFYNNEISEKSEIFDDQFSVERPDGSNFTLKIRSTKLEDSAMYFCASSESGGGGYTFGSGTRLTVV.

This clone showed up just a few times. The rearrangement joins TRBV29-1 to TRBJ2-5, with 9 positions matching TRBD1. V shed 6 bases, J shed 4 bases, and the junction held 12 bases outside the gene matches. CDR3 size: 15 residues. Germline lookup yields CDR1 SQVTM and CDR2 ANQGSEA. CDR3 coding DNA: TGCAGCGTACGTGCCGGGACAGGGAACGGAGAGACCCAGTACTTC. Translating it yields CSVRAGTGNGETQYF.

The chain joins TRBV6-5 to TRBJ1-1; D remains ambiguous. The length of the CDR3 is 13 residues. CDR1 and CDR2 (germline): MNHEY, SVGAGI. The V gene lost 8 bases and the J gene lost 6 bases, with 16 bases spanning the gap. CDR3 amino acids: CASSPPWAAEAFF. The CDR3 DNA reads TGTGCCAGCTCTCCGCCGTGGGCAGCTGAAGCTTTCTTT.

J is TRBJ1-2 and V is TRBV4-2; 8 bases align to TRBD1. J lost 0 bases, V lost 1 base, and 1 base had no gene match. Germline V gives CDR1 LGHNA, CDR2 YNFKEQ. The CDR3 sequence is 15 residues long. CDR3 loop: CASSQATGANYGYTF. The DNA of the CDR3 is TGTGCCAGCAGCCAAGCGACAGGGGCTAACTATGGCTACACCTTC.

This clone appeared a few times. The chain couples TRBV18 to TRBJ1-3; D not resolved. V shed 1 base and J shed 1 base, with 8 bases lying between them. Looked up from germline, CDR1 is KGHSH and CDR2 is LQKENI. This CDR3 is 15 amino acids long. CDR3 sequence (DNA): TGTGCCAGCTCACCACTGGAGGGATCTGGAAACACCATATATTTT. As protein: CASSPLEGSGNTIYF.

The J gene is TRBJ2-1, the V gene TRBV9, with D uncertain. Germline V CDR1 and CDR2: SGDLS, YYNGEE. The V gene lost 0 bases and the J gene lost 10 bases, with 14 bases spanning the gap. This CDR3 is 14 amino acids long. The CDR3 is CASSVVSSSPEQFF. The CDR3 DNA reads TGTGCCAGCAGCGTAGTAAGTAGCAGCCCCGAGCAGTTCTTC.

This clone was detected a few times. The J gene is TRBJ2-7, the V gene TRBV7-9; tentatively, D is TRBD1 or TRBD2 (5 bases each). Trimming removed 7 bases at V and 6 bases at J, with 13 bases between. Germline V gene lookup returns CDR1 SEHNR and CDR2 FQNEAQ (reference sequence). The CDR3 has 12 amino acids. The CDR3 here is CASNQGRGEQYF. As DNA, the CDR3 is TGTGCCAGCAACCAGGGTCGGGGCGAGCAGTACTTC.

Turning to this clone: Compared with germline, one end of the junction differs, possibly owing to a read error. Other nucleotide sequences from this sample produce the same CDR3. The chain has TRBV4-3 and TRBJ2-7; D call uncertain. This CDR3 is built from 14 residues. Germline CDR1 reads LGHNA; CDR2 reads YSLEER. CDR3 DNA sequence: TGCGCCAGCAGCCAAGAAAGGGCCCGGAGCGAGCAATACTTC. This sequence encodes CASSQERARSEQYF.

This clone occurred a few times. The rearrangement uses TRBV6-5 and TRBJ2-5, with 13 nucleotides matching TRBD2. Judging by the DNA end, TRBJ2-7 fits better; the J call may be wrong. This CDR3 comprises 15 residues. Germline lookup yields CDR1 MNHEY and CDR2 SVGAGI. The CDR3 protein is CASRSLAGGTYEQYF. CDR3 bases: TGTGCCAGCAGGTCACTAGCGGGAGGGACCTACGAGCAGTACTTC.

The V call is TRBV13, the J call TRBJ2-1; 11 nucleotides agree with TRBD2. The CDR3 spans 17 residues. The germline gives CDR1 PRHDT, CDR2 FYEKMQ (reference sequence). Germline trimming cut 4 bases from V and 9 bases from J; bases unmatched to any gene: 14. The CDR3 nucleotides read TGTGCCAGCAGCTCTGCCCCCGAGGTAGCGGGAGGGTGTGAGCAGTTCTTC. Its translation: CASSSAPEVAGGCEQFF.

This clone turned up a few times. The gene calls are TRBV27 and TRBJ2-7; 9 bases are shared with TRBD1. The CDR3 spans 14 residues. CDR1 is MNHEY, CDR2 SMNVEV, per germline (reference sequence). V was clipped by 7 bases and J by 1 base; unmatched bases: 5. The CDR3 loop reads CASKWGQGSYEQYF. The CDR3 nucleotides read TGTGCCAGCAAATGGGGACAGGGATCCTACGAGCAGTACTTC.

This clone was counted a single time. The CDR3 sequence is CASSPHINTIYF. In nucleotides, the CDR3 is TGTGCCAGCAGCCCCCACATAAACACCATATATTTT. This rearrangement joins TRBV6-6 to TRBJ1-3; unclear D gene. The germline V gene encodes CDR1 MNHNY and CDR2 SVGAGI (reference sequence). V gave up 6 bases and J gave up 6 bases, with 9 bases separating them. The CDR3 covers 12 residues.

In this sample, this clone turned up a few times. The V and J genes are TRBV18 and TRBJ1-1; D remains ambiguous. Trimming stripped 6 bases from V and 1 base from J, with 12 bases between. The CDR3 length is 14 residues. Per germline, CDR1 KGHSH and CDR2 LQKENI. The CDR3 DNA reads as TGTGCCAGCTCGCGCCTTAGGGCGAACACTGAAGCTTTCTTT. Translation: CASSRLRANTEAFF. The full variable domain, its missing parts supplied by reference TRBV18 and TRBJ1-1, is NAGVMQNPRHLVRRRGQEARLRCSPMKGHSHVYWYRQLPEEGLKFMVYLQKENIIDESGMPKERFSAEFPKEGPSILRIQQVVRGDSAAYFCASSRLRANTEAFFGQGTRLTVV.

This chain connects TRBV19 to TRBJ1-5, with TRBD1 identical over 7 bases. The CDR3 spans 15 residues. The V and J ends lost 7 bases and 3 bases, in that order; junction bases with no gene match: 9. CDR1 is LNHDA, CDR2 SQIVND, per germline (reference sequence). The CDR3 is CASNLRGILNQPQHF. In nucleotides, the CDR3 is TGTGCCAGTAACCTCAGGGGGATCCTCAATCAGCCCCAGCATTTT.

Notes on this clone: Other DNA sequences in the same sample also yield this CDR3. The chain uses TRBV18 and TRBJ1-1; D remains unclear. The germline gives CDR1 KGHSH, CDR2 LQKENI. This CDR3 region has 13 residues. V lost 0 bases, J lost 4 bases, and 6 bases lay in between. CDR3: CASSPPGATEAFF. CDR3 sequence (DNA): TGTGCCAGCTCACCACCGGGAGCCACTGAAGCTTTCTTT.

This chain uses TRBV9 with TRBJ2-3; unclear D gene. CDR3 length: 15 amino acids. Deletions cut 3 bases from V and 4 bases from J, with 15 bases between. Germline V gene lookup returns CDR1 SGDLS and CDR2 YYNGEE. The CDR3 loop reads CASSASERLSDTQYF. The CDR3 bases are TGTGCCAGCAGCGCTAGTGAGAGGCTCTCAGATACGCAGTATTTT.

The rearrangement joins TRBV28 to TRBJ2-5; perhaps TRBD2 as D (5 bases). Per the germline V gene, CDR1 is MDHEN and CDR2 is SYDVKM. The V end was cut by 8 bases, the J end by 10 bases, with 26 bases between. CDR3 length: 15 residues. The CDR3 nucleotides are TGTGCCAGCGCGTATATGAGGAGTTACCTCGGGGACCAGTACTTC. Translating it yields CASAYMRSYLGDQYF.

The genes are TRBV9 and TRBJ1-1; 9 nucleotides align to TRBD1. Trimming removed 2 bases from V and 5 bases from J; junction bases left unmatched: 7. CDR1 and CDR2 from the germline V gene are SGDLS and YYNGEE. The CDR3 contains 15 residues. CDR3 in DNA: TGTGCCAGCAGCGTCACGGGACAGGGTGGAACTGAAGCTTTCTTT. It translates to CASSVTGQGGTEAFF.

In this sample, this clone turned up a few times. The chain links TRBV7-9 to TRBJ1-2; weak D call: TRBD1 (6 bases). Germline values: CDR1 SEHNR, CDR2 FQNEAQ (reference sequence). Trimming removed 5 bases at V and 2 bases at J, with 24 bases between. CDR3 length: 18 residues. The CDR3 is CASSPTPVTGRKNYGYTF. CDR3 DNA sequence: TGTGCCAGCAGCCCCACCCCTGTTACAGGGAGGAAGAACTATGGCTACACCTTC.

This clone occurred a few times. The V gene is TRBV18, the J gene TRBJ1-5; D is ambiguous. The CDR3 extends over 12 amino acids. Germline assignment: CDR1 KGHSH and CDR2 LQKENI. V shed 5 bases and J shed 6 bases, with 8 bases lying between them. The CDR3 loop reads CASSGSGQPQHF. In DNA, the CDR3 is TGTGCCAGCTCAGGCAGCGGTCAGCCCCAGCATTTT.

A remark on this clone: This sample includes further DNA sequences coding for the same CDR3. The chain recombines TRBV6-5 with TRBJ2-3; unclear D gene. Trimming took off 0 bases at V and 3 bases at J, with 7 bases between the two ends. Germline V lookup: CDR1 MNHEY, CDR2 SVGAGI. CDR3 size: 14 residues. Written as DNA, the CDR3 is TGTGCCAGCAGTTACTCCTACGGGACAGATACGCAGTATTTT. It codes for CASSYSYGTDTQYF.

This chain connects TRBV5-1 to TRBJ1-1; D is ambiguous. Looked up from germline, CDR1 is SGHRS and CDR2 is YFSETQ. V gave up 0 bases and J gave up 2 bases, with 5 bases separating them. The CDR3 length is 13 residues. CDR3 protein: CASSLGINTEAFF. The CDR3 DNA reads as TGCGCCAGCAGCTTGGGGATTAACACTGAAGCTTTCTTT.

There are a few counts of this clone. The chain carries TRBV9 and TRBJ2-1, with 8 bases aligning to TRBD2. Per the germline V gene, CDR1 is SGDLS and CDR2 is YYNGEE. The CDR3 is 14 amino acids. V shed 4 bases, J shed 6 bases, and the junction held 6 bases outside the gene matches. The CDR3 loop is CASSMGTSFNEQFF. DNA of the CDR3: TGTGCCAGCAGCATGGGGACTAGTTTCAATGAGCAGTTCTTC. The full variable domain, its missing parts supplied by reference TRBV9 and TRBJ2-1, is DSGVTQTPKHLITATGQRVTLRCSPRSGDLSVYWYQQSLDQGLQFLIQYYNGEERAKGNILERFSAQQFPDLHSELNLSSLELGDSALYFCASSMGTSFNEQFFGPGTRLTVL.